This T cell receptor (beta chain) was recovered during a study of T-cell reconstitution after alpha-beta-depleted transplantation in children. TCRbeta library construction was performed incorporating unique molecular identifiers. Using its own MiXCR run on the PCR reads, TCRdb lists one record per CDR3 protein. The sample yields hundreds of thousands of distinct CDR3 sequences, roughly a tenth seen once. Many counts were recorded for this clonotype. The CDR3 spans 17 residues. Trimming took off 0 bases at V and 4 bases at J, with 15 bases between the two ends. The V gene's germline CDR1 is LGHNA and CDR2 YNFKEQ.

The clonotype comes from a human donor who donated a stem cell graft to a child with acute myeloid leukemia. The starting material was PBMCs from the stem cell graft donor, obtained from the stem cell graft. V and J are TRBV4-2 and TRBJ2-2; no reliable D call. In nucleotides, the CDR3 is TGTGCCAGCAGCCAAGAGCGTAGAATCCCATCCACCGGGGAGCTGTTTTTT. Translated, it gives CASSQERRIPSTGELFF.